The subject of this entry is one T cell receptor (beta chain). Its matching antigen is unknown. Sequencing was performed with immunoSEQ multiplex PCR; in TCRdb, only in-frame clones are kept and a portion is missing. The sample yields more than 300,000 clones, 85% to 90% seen once. The entry originates in a study of Ad26.COV2.S vaccination and SARS-CoV-2 variants. Across the study: Participants got Ad26.COV2.S intramuscularly, once or twice 56 days apart.

The treatment here: about 20 received Ad26.COV2.S at low or high dose, single or two shots; 5 received placebo; per-sample allocation not given. Samples analyzed were those drawn on day 63 after the first vaccine or placebo injection. Aged 18-55 years, donor was enrolled in Boston in about 2020. Broader study findings: Responses of spike-specific T cells (both CD8+ and CD4+) reportedly showed substantial breadth after vaccination.

Germline loops: CDR1 SQVTM, CDR2 ANQGSEA. V lost 0 bases to trimming and J lost 8 bases, with 11 bases between them. This CDR3 spans 13 amino acids. The sequence came from a person aged 18-60 years who received the Ad26.COV2.S COVID-19 vaccine or a placebo. The chain combines TRBV29-1 with TRBJ2-1, with D possibly TRBD1 on 5 matching bases. Sequencing used peripheral blood, obtained in a trial of Ad26.COV2.S vaccine versus placebo. CDR3 amino acids: CSVEEGWGDEQFF. CDR3 in DNA: TGCAGCGTTGAAGAAGGATGGGGCGATGAGCAGTTCTTC.